This T cell receptor beta chain is from a study of siplizumab effects on memory and regulatory T cells. Trimming took 8 bases from V and 2 from J, leaving 17 bases between them. CDR1 SEHNR and CDR2 FQNEAQ come from the germline V gene (reference sequence). The CDR3 has 15 amino acids. Measured with immunoSEQ multiplex PCR; TCRdb has only the in-frame clones, and not every one. The table includes about 50,000 clones, roughly 90% detected once. Overall study results and limits: Siplizumab significantly reduced alloreactive sequences traceable to unstimulated CD4+ memory cells.

Note on this clone: No antigen is known for it.

Sample: naive CD8+ T cells sorted from blood. The sequence derives from a human donor in good health. The chain links TRBV7-9 to TRBJ2-3, with D tentatively TRBD1 (5 bases). DNA of the CDR3: TGTGCCAGCCAGGGCCGTGGAGCATACACAGATACGCAGTATTTT. This codes for CASQGRGAYTDTQYF.